This T cell receptor beta chain was recovered during a study of blood T cell repertoires in COVID-19. Study summary: Acute and convalescent COVID-19 specimens originated in the United States, Italy and Spain.

Seattle researchers signed up patients amid active infection and tracked them longitudinally. The junction had 8 bases not matched to a gene; V was cut back by 5 bases and J by 5 bases. This CDR3 spans 14 amino acids. CDR1 and CDR2 (germline): SGHTA, FQGNSA. The assay was immunoSEQ multiplex PCR, and TCRdb's table has in-frame clones only and misses some. Among about 130,000 clones listed, 65% to 85% were seen once. The sample comprised peripheral blood. The TCR comes from a man aged 25 to 40 with COVID-19, enrolled during active disease. The chain combines TRBV7-2 with TRBJ2-5, with TRBD1 matching over 7 bases. The CDR3, as DNA: TGTGCCAGCAGCACCCACAGGGGTAGGGAGACCCAGTACTTC. It translates to CASSTHRGRETQYF.